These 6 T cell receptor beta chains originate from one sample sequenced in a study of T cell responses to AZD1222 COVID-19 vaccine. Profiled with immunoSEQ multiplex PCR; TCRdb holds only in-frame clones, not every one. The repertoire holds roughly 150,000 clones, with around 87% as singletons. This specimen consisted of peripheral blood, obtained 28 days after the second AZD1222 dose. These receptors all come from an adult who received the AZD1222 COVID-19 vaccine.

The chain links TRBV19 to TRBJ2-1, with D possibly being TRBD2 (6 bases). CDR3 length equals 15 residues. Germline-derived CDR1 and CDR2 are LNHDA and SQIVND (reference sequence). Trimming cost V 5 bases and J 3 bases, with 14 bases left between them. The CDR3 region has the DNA TGTGCCAGTAGTGGACTGACGGGGGACTACAATGAGCAGTTCTTC. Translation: CASSGLTGDYNEQFF.

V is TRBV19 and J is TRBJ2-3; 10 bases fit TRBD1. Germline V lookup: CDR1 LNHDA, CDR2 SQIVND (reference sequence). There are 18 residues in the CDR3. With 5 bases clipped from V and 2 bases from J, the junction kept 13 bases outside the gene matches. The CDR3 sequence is CASSFDSDRGGDTDTQYF. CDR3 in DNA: TGTGCCAGTAGTTTCGATTCGGACAGGGGGGGAGACACAGATACGCAGTATTTT.

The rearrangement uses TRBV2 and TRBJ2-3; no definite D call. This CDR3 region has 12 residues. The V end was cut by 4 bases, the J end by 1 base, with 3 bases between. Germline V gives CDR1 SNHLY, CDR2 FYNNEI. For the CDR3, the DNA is TGTGCCAGCAGTGGCGGCACAGATACGCAGTATTTT. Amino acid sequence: CASSGGTDTQYF.

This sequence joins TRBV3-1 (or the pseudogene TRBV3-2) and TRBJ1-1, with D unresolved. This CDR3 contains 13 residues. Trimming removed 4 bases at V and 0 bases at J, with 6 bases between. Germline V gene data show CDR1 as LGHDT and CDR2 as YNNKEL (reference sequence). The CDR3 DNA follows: TGTGCCAGCAGCCCCTCAGTGAACACTGAAGCTTTCTTT. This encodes CASSPSVNTEAFF.

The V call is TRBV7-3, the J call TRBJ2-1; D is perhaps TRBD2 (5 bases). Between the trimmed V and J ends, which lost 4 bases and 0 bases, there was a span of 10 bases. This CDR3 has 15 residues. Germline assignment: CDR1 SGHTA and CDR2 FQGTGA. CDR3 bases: TGTGCCAGCAGCTGGACGGGGAGCTCCTACAATGAGCAGTTCTTC. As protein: CASSWTGSSYNEQFF.

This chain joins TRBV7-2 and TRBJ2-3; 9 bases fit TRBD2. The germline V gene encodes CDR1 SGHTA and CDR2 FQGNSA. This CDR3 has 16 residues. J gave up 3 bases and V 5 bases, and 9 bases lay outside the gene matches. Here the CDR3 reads CASSISGSGRTDTQYF. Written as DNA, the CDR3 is TGTGCCAGCAGCATCTCGGGTAGCGGGAGAACAGATACGCAGTATTTT.